Shown below are 18 T cell receptor beta chains from a single sample sequenced in a study of blood T cells in healthy people across ages. Then a second PCR, running about 6 to 11 cycles, was carried out with a sample-barcoded 5' primer and a J-beta primer mix. TCRdb analysed the 5' RACE reads with MiXCR anew, one entry per CDR3 protein. The sample contains about 640,000 distinct CDR3 sequences, approximately 50% of which appear only once. The sequencing input was blood. These receptor sequences come from a man aged 55-75 years in good health.

This clonotype was counted a few times. V usage is TRBV12-3 or TRBV12-4 and J usage is TRBJ2-3; the D gene is possibly TRBD2 (7 bases). There are 14 residues in the CDR3. V was pared by 5 bases and J by 15 bases, with 24 bases between. This CDR3 reads CASSGGGGGDMQYF. CDR3 nucleotides: TGTGCCAGCAGTGGTGGGGGGGGCGGAGATATGCAATATTTT.

The rearrangement joins TRBV9 to TRBJ2-3; 11 nucleotides match TRBD2. With V trimmed by 4 bases and J by 6 bases, 7 bases remained unmatched. CDR3 length equals 15 residues. From germline, CDR1 is SGDLS and CDR2 YYNGEE. CDR3 protein: CASSTRLAGTDTQYF. In nucleotides, the CDR3 is TGTGCCAGCAGCACTAGACTAGCGGGGACTGATACGCAGTATTTT. Combining the CDR3 with reference TRBV9 and TRBJ2-3 gives the whole variable domain DSGVTQTPKHLITATGQRVTLRCSPRSGDLSVYWYQQSLDQGLQFLIQYYNGEERAKGNILERFSAQQFPDLHSELNLSSLELGDSALYFCASSTRLAGTDTQYFGPGTRLTVL.

The chain recombines TRBV5-4 with TRBJ2-3; a possible D gene is TRBD2 (7 bases). This CDR3 has 14 amino acids. Trimming stripped 3 bases from V and 2 bases from J, with 10 bases between. Germline lookup yields CDR1 SGHNT and CDR2 YYREEE (reference sequence). CDR3 loop: CASSSGGDTDTQYF. The CDR3 DNA is TGTGCCAGCAGCTCGGGGGGCGACACAGATACGCAGTATTTT.

The V call is TRBV24-1, the J call TRBJ2-1; 7 bases are a match to TRBD2. The CDR3 runs to 13 residues. V lost 9 bases to trimming and J lost 6 bases; unmatched junction nucleotides: 7. Germline-derived CDR1 and CDR2 are KGHDR and SFDVKD. CDR3 coding DNA: TGTGCCACCGGAACTAGGACTAGCAATGAGCAGTTCTTC. Protein product: CATGTRTSNEQFF.

This clonotype was counted only a few times. This chain joins TRBV29-1 and TRBJ2-5; tentatively, D is TRBD2 (5 bases). Germline V CDR1 and CDR2: SQVTM, ANQGSEA. V lost 2 bases to trimming and J lost 7 bases, with 11 bases between them. This CDR3 is 12 amino acids long. The CDR3 loop reads CSVEPSGGTQYF. The CDR3 region has the DNA TGCAGCGTTGAACCCAGCGGTGGGACCCAGTACTTC.

The CDR3 DNA reads as TGCGCCAGCAGCCAAGGAGCTAGTCAAGAGACCCAGTACTTC. Encoded protein: CASSQGASQETQYF. This chain uses TRBV4-1 with TRBJ2-5; unclear D gene. Trimming shortened V by 1 base and J by 2 bases, and 8 bases separated the two germline ends. Germline V gives CDR1 MGHRA, CDR2 YSYEKL. The CDR3 runs to 14 residues.

This chain links TRBV5-1 with TRBJ2-7, with D possibly being TRBD2 (7 bases). Germline CDR1 is SGHRS and CDR2 is YFSETQ. This CDR3 has 15 amino acids. V dropped 7 bases and J dropped 3 bases, with 20 bases sitting between them. For the CDR3, the DNA is TGCGCCAGCGCCGTGGAGGGGGGGCCTTTCTACGAGCAGTACTTC. Translation gives CASAVEGGPFYEQYF. Filled out from reference TRBV5-1 and TRBJ2-7, the complete variable domain reads KAGVTQTPRYLIKTRGQQVTLSCSPISGHRSVSWYQQTPGQGLQFLFEYFSETQRNKGNFPGRFSGRQFSNSRSEMNVSTLELGDSALYLCASAVEGGPFYEQYFGPGTRLTVT.

The chain recombines TRBV7-9 with TRBJ2-1; maybe TRBD2 (6 bases). Matching the DNA end better, TRBJ2-7 makes the J call doubtful. Germline CDR1 SEHNR, CDR2 FQNEAQ (reference sequence). The CDR3 is 15 residues long. The CDR3 region is CASVGGASSYNEQYF. In DNA, the CDR3 is TGTGCCAGCGTAGGAGGGGCCAGCTCCTACAATGAGCAGTACTTC.

Note on this clonotype: One junction end disagrees with the germline gene, perhaps due to a read error. This chain connects TRBV6-1 to TRBJ2-1; 16 nucleotides line up with TRBD2. This CDR3 has 15 residues. Per the germline V gene, CDR1 is MNHNS and CDR2 is SASEGT. CDR3 loop: CASREGTSGGDEQFF. The DNA of the CDR3 is TGTGCCAGCAGAGAAGGGACTAGCGGGGGGGATGAGCAGTTCTTC.

This sequence joins TRBV14 and TRBJ2-3; D is unresolved. The CDR3 runs to 13 residues. Trimming left V 0 bases short and J 8 bases short, with 9 bases between. CDR1 and CDR2 from the germline V gene are SGHDN and FVKESK. The CDR3 spells CASSQDEVSTQYF. CDR3 nucleotides: TGTGCCAGCAGCCAAGATGAAGTTAGTACGCAGTATTTT. The whole variable domain, remainder taken from reference TRBV14 and TRBJ2-3, is EAGVTQFPSHSVIEKGQTVTLRCDPISGHDNLYWYRRVMGKEIKFLLHFVKESKQDESGMPNNRFLAERTGGTYSTLKVQPAELEDSGVYFCASSQDEVSTQYFGPGTRLTVL.

The chain recombines TRBV6-1 with TRBJ2-1; 9 bases map to TRBD1. The CDR3 spans 16 residues. V lost 6 bases to trimming and J lost 0 bases; unmatched junction nucleotides: 6. Germline V lookup: CDR1 MNHNS, CDR2 SASEGT. DNA for the CDR3: TGTGCCAGCAGAGACAGGGGGGGGATCTCCTACAATGAGCAGTTCTTC. Protein sequence: CASRDRGGISYNEQFF.

This rearrangement joins TRBV24-1 to TRBJ2-2; possible D gene TRBD1, 5 bases. V was pared by 3 bases and J by 8 bases, with 9 bases between. CDR3 length: 13 amino acids. Germline V CDR1 and CDR2: KGHDR, SFDVKD. This CDR3 is CATSDPRGGELFF. CDR3 in DNA: TGTGCCACCAGTGATCCAAGGGGTGGGGAGCTGTTTTTT.

V usage is TRBV11-2 and J usage is TRBJ2-5; 14 bases fit TRBD2. The CDR3 is made up of 19 amino acids. Germline lookup yields CDR1 SGHAT and CDR2 FQNNGV. Trimming at V came to 4 bases and at J to 4 bases, leaving 14 bases not matched to a gene. CDR3 sequence: CASSSPTSGGAWSTETQYF. The CDR3 DNA follows: TGTGCCAGCAGCTCGCCGACTAGCGGGGGGGCCTGGTCCACAGAGACCCAGTACTTC.

The genes are TRBV12-3 or TRBV12-4 and TRBJ2-3; possibly TRBD1 for D (6 bases). There are 14 residues in the CDR3. Trimming left V 3 bases short and J 3 bases short, with 10 bases between. The CDR3 here is CASSFQGQTDTQYF. As DNA, the CDR3 is TGTGCCAGCAGTTTTCAGGGGCAGACAGATACGCAGTATTTT.

V and J are TRBV18 and TRBJ2-7, with D perhaps matching TRBD2 (5 bases). This CDR3 contains 14 residues. V lost 2 bases, J lost 5 bases, and 13 bases lay in between. Germline CDR1 KGHSH, CDR2 LQKENI. The CDR3 region has the DNA TGTGCCAGCTCACCAGAAAACGGGCGGGACGAGCAGTACTTC. Translating gives CASSPENGRDEQYF.

CDR3 sequence: CASRRGQGAGETQFF. The DNA of the CDR3 is TGCGCCAGCAGGCGGGGACAGGGGGCAGGAGAGACCCAGTTCTTC. The gene calls are TRBV4-1 and TRBJ2-5; 12 positions match TRBD1. Matching the DNA end better, TRBJ2-1 makes the J call doubtful. Germline-derived CDR1 and CDR2 are MGHRA and YSYEKL. CDR3 size: 15 residues.

The V and J genes are TRBV5-5 and TRBJ2-1; D is possibly TRBD1 (5 bases). Trimming stripped 4 bases from V and 11 bases from J, with 22 bases between. The CDR3 has 15 residues. In germline, CDR1 is SGHKS, CDR2 YYEKEE (reference sequence). The CDR3 nucleotides are TGTGCCAGCAGCAATCAGGACACAACTATAAGGAAGCAGTTCTTC. This codes for CASSNQDTTIRKQFF.

This clonotype was counted only a few times. The CDR3: CASSQDLAGNYEQYF. The CDR3 nucleotides read TGTGCCAGCAGCCAAGATCTAGCGGGGAACTACGAGCAGTACTTC. The chain has TRBV3-1 and TRBJ2-7; 9 bases match TRBD2. The CDR3 runs 15 residues. Germline CDR1 and CDR2: LGHDT and YNNKEL (reference sequence). The V and J ends lost 0 bases and 3 bases, in that order; junction bases with no gene match: 3.